This T cell receptor beta chain was obtained from a study of control samples from healthy donors and cancer patients. The length of the CDR3 is 13 residues. Trimming removed 1 base from V and 13 bases from J; junction bases left unmatched: 4. Germline lookup yields CDR1 LGHNA and CDR2 YNFKEQ. Here immunoSEQ multiplex PCR was the method, and the copy in TCRdb shows in-frame clones only, minus some. The sample has about 140,000 clones; around 90% are singletons. The source is a man aged 25-45 years in good health. The J gene is TRBJ2-1, the V gene TRBV4-2; 10 nucleotides align to TRBD2. Sequenced material: blood. In DNA, the CDR3 is TGTGCCAGCAGCCAAGGAGCGGGGGGGCCACAGTTCTTC. Translation gives CASSQGAGGPQFF.